This TCR beta chain was sequenced for a study of T cell responses to AZD1222 COVID-19 vaccine. Only in-frame clones appear in the TCRdb table, and some are missing; sequencing was by immunoSEQ multiplex PCR. Here the sample spans 150,000 to 200,000 clones, 85% to 90% being singletons. The germline V and J ends were trimmed by 6 bases and 7 bases, with 9 bases remaining between them. The CDR3 runs 11 residues. Per the germline V gene, CDR1 is DFQATT and CDR2 is SNEGSKA (reference sequence). The chain recombines TRBV20-1 with TRBJ2-2; D not resolved. The sequences come from peripheral blood, collected on day 0 of AZD1222 vaccination. This sequence originates from an adult in good health. For the CDR3, the DNA is TGCAGTGCCGATTCCGGCGGGGAGCTGTTTTTT. Protein sequence: CSADSGGELFF.